This is a list of T cell receptor beta chains from one sample in a study of T cell clones after liver transplantation. Profiling relied on immunoSEQ multiplex PCR, and the TCRdb table lists in-frame clones only, not all of them. The profile covers about 74,000 clones, with roughly 80% appearing a single time and about 0.6% taken by the ten largest. Sequencing used CD4+ T cells from blood, obtained before liver transplant. The receptors derive from a human donor who received a liver transplant. CDR3s include the opening cysteine and the closing phenylalanine or tryptophan. A D gene is named only where the DNA matches it firmly. Clone size, where shown, is once, few, many, or a class for clones that have expanded.

d_call	clone_size	v_call	j_call	cdr3_nt	cdr3_aa
.	.	TRBV2	TRBJ1-5	TGTGCCAGCAGTCGGCAGACCAATCAGCCCCAGCATTTT	CASSRQTNQPQHF
.	.	TRBV7-2	TRBJ2-2	TGTGCCAGCAGCACCGGTAACACCGGGGAGCTGTTTTTT	CASSTGNTGELFF
TRBD2	.	TRBV28	TRBJ2-2	TGTGCCAGCAGGTCTAGCGGGAGGAACGCCGGGGAGCTGTTTTTT	CASRSSGRNAGELFF
TRBD2	.	TRBV28	TRBJ2-7	TGTGCCAGCAGTTTGATTAGCGGGATCGATAACGAGCAGTACTTC	CASSLISGIDNEQYF
.	few	TRBV14	TRBJ2-7	TGTGCCAGCAGTCCCCCGGGCAGGGCACCCTACGAGCAGTACTTC	CASSPPGRAPYEQYF
.	.	TRBV6-1	TRBJ2-1	TGTGCCAGCAGTGAACGAGCCGGGGCCTCCTACAATGAGCAGTTCTTC	CASSERAGASYNEQFF
.	.	TRBV6-6	TRBJ1-5	TGTGCCAGCAGTTACTCGTCCGGCAATCAGCCCCAGCATTTT	CASSYSSGNQPQHF
.	once	TRBV6-1	TRBJ1-1	TGTGCCAGCAAACTGAGGCAGTCGAACACTGAAGCTTTCTTT	CASKLRQSNTEAFF
.	few	TRBV28	TRBJ1-5	TGTGCCAGCAGTTTGTTAGGTCTGGGTTCGGATTTT	CASSLLGLGSDF
TRBD1	.	TRBV5-1	TRBJ1-1	TGCGCCAGCAGCTGGTCGACAGGGGGAAACACTGAAGCTTTCTTT	CASSWSTGGNTEAFF
.	once	TRBV7-2	TRBJ2-5	TGTGCCAGCAGCTCCAAAAGACAAGAGACCCAGTACTTC	CASSSKRQETQYF
TRBD1	.	TRBV19	TRBJ1-5	TGTGCCAGTAGTATAGGAATGAGACAGGGATCCCAGCCCCAGCATTTT	CASSIGMRQGSQPQHF
.	.	TRBV2	TRBJ2-2	TGTGCCAGCAGTGACTGGCTAGGGAACACCGGGGAGCTGTTTTTT	CASSDWLGNTGELFF
TRBD2	.	TRBV29-1	TRBJ2-4	TGCAGTCAAACCCTGGCGGGAGGTAGAGACATTCAGTACTTC	CSQTLAGGRDIQYF
.	.	TRBV27	TRBJ1-1	TGTGCCAGCAGTGGGGCAGGGGCAAACACTGAAGCTTTCTTT	CASSGAGANTEAFF
TRBD2	.	TRBV4-2	TRBJ2-1	TGTGCCAGCAGCCAAGATCAACTAGCGGGTCACCCTTACAATGAGCAGTTCTTC	CASSQDQLAGHPYNEQFF
.	.	TRBV28	TRBJ2-1	TGTGCCAGCAGTCATAATGAGCAGTTCTTC	CASSHNEQFF
TRBD2	.	TRBV6-5	TRBJ2-2	TGTGCCAGCAGTTACGGTCGCGGGAGGGTGACCGGGGAGCTGTTTTTT	CASSYGRGRVTGELFF
TRBD1	.	TRBV5-1	TRBJ2-3	TGCGCCAGCAGCGGACAGGGTGGCACAGATACGCAGTATTTT	CASSGQGGTDTQYF
TRBD1	.	TRBV2	TRBJ2-7	TGTGCCGCTATTGGGACAGGGAGGGAAAGGACATCCGAGCAGTACTTC	CAAIGTGRERTSEQYF
.	.	TRBV2	TRBJ2-7	TGTGCCAGCAGTGCTCAGTACGAGCAGTACTTC	CASSAQYEQYF
TRBD2	.	TRBV11-2	TRBJ2-3	TGTGCCAGCAGCCCTGGGAGGGCAGCGCAGTATTTT	CASSPGRAAQYF
TRBD1	.	TRBV18	TRBJ2-7	TGTGCCAGCTCATCCGACAGGGGTAATGAGCAGTACTTC	CASSSDRGNEQYF
TRBD1	.	TRBV4-1	TRBJ1-2	TGCGCCAGCAGCCATGCCCGGGACAGGGCCAACTATGGCTACACCTTC	CASSHARDRANYGYTF
.	.	TRBV4-1	TRBJ2-3	TGCGCCAGCAGCCAAGTTTCCGGGGCGCAGTATTTT	CASSQVSGAQYF
.	few	TRBV5-1	TRBJ1-2	TGCGCCAGCAGCTCGGACGATATCTATGGCTACACCTTC	CASSSDDIYGYTF
.	.	TRBV6-5	TRBJ2-2	TGTGCCAGCAGTTACTCGATCGGGGAGCTGTTTTTT	CASSYSIGELFF
.	.	TRBV6-4	TRBJ1-1	TGTGCCAGCAGTGAGAGGGGTTCGCATGAAGCTTTCTTT	CASSERGSHEAFF
TRBD1	once	TRBV5-6	TRBJ1-2	TGTGCCAGCAGCTACCGGACAGGGAGGAGTGGGGGCTACACCTTC	CASSYRTGRSGGYTF
TRBD1	once	TRBV28	TRBJ1-1	TGTGCCAGCAGTTCGCTGACAGGGGCACAAGCTTTCTTT	CASSSLTGAQAFF
.	.	TRBV5-1	TRBJ1-1	TGCGCCAGCAGCCCCCCTGGGGCGGGGAGCACTGAAGCTTTCTTT	CASSPPGAGSTEAFF
.	.	TRBV14	TRBJ2-1	TGTGCCAGCAGCCAAGGGCAGGGGAAGAGGAATGAGCAGTTCTTC	CASSQGQGKRNEQFF
.	.	TRBV9	TRBJ1-1	TGTGCCAGCAGCCCCCTTGGGGGGGCGGACACTGAAGCTTTCTTT	CASSPLGGADTEAFF
.	.	TRBV28	TRBJ1-5	TGTGCCAGCAGCCTGGTGGATATTGGCAATCAGCCCCAGCATTTT	CASSLVDIGNQPQHF
TRBD2	.	TRBV11-2	TRBJ2-2	TGTGCCAGCAGCTTCCTTAGCGGGAGTACCGGGGAGCTGTTTTTT	CASSFLSGSTGELFF
TRBD2	once	TRBV28	TRBJ2-5	TGTGCCAGCAGTTTACTAGCGGGACAGTACGGGACCCAGTACTTC	CASSLLAGQYGTQYF
TRBD1	.	TRBV5-1	TRBJ2-3	TGCGCCAGCAGCCTGGACAGGGGGGGCACAGATACGCAGTATTTT	CASSLDRGGTDTQYF
.	few	TRBV4-3	TRBJ1-2	TGCGCCAGCCTCCAGGACTTAAACAGGGATTATGGCTACACCTTC	CASLQDLNRDYGYTF
TRBD1	few	TRBV6-1	TRBJ2-2	TGTGCCAGCAGTAAACGGACAGGGGGCACCGGGGAGCTGTTTTTT	CASSKRTGGTGELFF
TRBD2	.	TRBV14	TRBJ2-7	TGTGCCAGCAGCCAGGGGAGGGTCTCCTACGAGCAGTACTTC	CASSQGRVSYEQYF
TRBD1	.	TRBV27	TRBJ1-1	TGTGCCAGCAGTTACGGGGACAGGTTGAACACTGAAGCTTTCTTT	CASSYGDRLNTEAFF
.	.	TRBV29-1	TRBJ2-5	TGCAGCGTCCGGGGTGGGTGGGAGACCCAGTACTTC	CSVRGGWETQYF
.	.	TRBV7-2	TRBJ2-7	TGTGCCAGCAGCTTAACCGGGGCAAGGTCGAGCTCCTACGAGCAGTACTTC	CASSLTGARSSSYEQYF
.	once	TRBV5-1	TRBJ2-7	TGCGCCAGCAGCTTGGAGCCTATCGGGGAGCAGTACTTC	CASSLEPIGEQYF
.	few	TRBV20-1	TRBJ1-1	TGCAGTGCTAGGGAATCGATAGCTTTCTTT	CSARESIAFF
.	once	TRBV5-1	TRBJ1-4	TGCGCCAGCACCCCGTCGAATGCTAATGAAAAACTGCTTTTT	CASTPSNANEKLLF
.	.	TRBV10-2	TRBJ1-1	TGCGCCAGCAGTGACCCCTTGGGGGCGAGGCCGAACACTGAAGCTTTCTTT	CASSDPLGARPNTEAFF
.	.	TRBV29-1	TRBJ2-7	TGCAGCGCTGAGGGTGACACGTACGAGCAGTACTTC	CSAEGDTYEQYF
.	.	TRBV7-2	TRBJ1-2	TGTGCCAGCAGTATTGGGGTCTATGGCTACACCTTC	CASSIGVYGYTF
.	.	TRBV6-5	TRBJ2-3	TGTGCCAGCAGTTACACTCCTTTCGATACGCAGTATTTT	CASSYTPFDTQYF
.	.	TRBV5-6	TRBJ2-5	TGTGCCAGCAGCTTTCCTCGGGGAACAGAGACCCAGTACTTC	CASSFPRGTETQYF
TRBD1	.	TRBV5-1	TRBJ2-5	TGCGCCAGCAGCTTGATGGACAGGGGTTTCAGGGAGACCCAGTACTTC	CASSLMDRGFRETQYF
TRBD2	.	TRBV28	TRBJ2-1	TGTGCCAGCAGCTCAACTAGCGGGAGAGTCGGAAGCTCCTACAATGAGCAGTTCTTC	CASSSTSGRVGSSYNEQFF
.	few	TRBV28	TRBJ1-1	TGTGCCAGCAGCCTGGTCGGGGGTGCCACTGAAGCTTTCTTT	CASSLVGGATEAFF
TRBD1	.	TRBV29-1	TRBJ2-2	TGCAGCGCCCGGCCGGGACAGGGTTACACCGGGGAGCTGTTTTTT	CSARPGQGYTGELFF